This T cell receptor (beta chain) came from a study of blood T cells in healthy people across ages. J lost 10 bases, V lost 8 bases, and 12 bases had no gene match. Germline V gene sequence: CDR1 MNHEY, CDR2 SMNVEV (reference sequence). This CDR3 contains 14 residues. About this clonotype: The antigen remains undetermined.

A second PCR, run for roughly 7 to 11 cycles, used a sample-barcoded 5' primer plus a J-beta primer mix. Via MiXCR, TCRdb re-called the 5' RACE reads, giving one row per CDR3 protein. The table shows around 970,000 distinct CDR3 sequences, with 45% to 60% occurring only once. General study results and limits: From one million sequenced T cells, diversity estimates were lower bounds.

This rearrangement joins TRBV27 to TRBJ2-1; 9 bases agree with TRBD2. The sequenced sample consisted of blood. This TCR came from an older woman in good health. The CDR3 DNA reads TGTGCCAGCTCCCGTAGCGGGAGATTTAGGGAGCAGTTCTTC. It encodes CASSRSGRFREQFF.